This TCR beta chain appears in the sequencing data of a study of T-cell memory formation after mild COVID-19 listed by TCRdb under 2021. Regarding the research as a whole: TCR sequence clusters from the two donors were found to be largely donor specific. T-cell clones expanding and contracting after mild COVID-19 in two donors were tracked by longitudinal TCRalpha and TCRbeta repertoire sequencing. Two young, previously healthy adult volunteers made up the cohort, one male and one female.

Based on the germline V gene, the CDR1 and CDR2 sequences are MGHRA and YSYEKL. Including cysteine and phenylalanine, the CDR3 has 15 amino acids. Only the CDR3 region is kept as DNA, spanning 45 bases read in frame from base 1. V is shortened by 4 bases, J by 1 base, and the region joining them spans 13 bases. Points on this clonotype: Its antigen is unknown. The input lacks base qualities; no much larger clone sits a single base away.

The paper as a whole reports these results and caveats: Balanced CD4/CD8 phenotypes were observed for clones contracting from day 15 to 85, whereas a bias towards CD4+ was observed for a second wave of clones expanding from day 15 to 37. Some responding clones were found in pre-infection memory, which suggests that pre-existing cross-reactive memory T cells took part in the SARS-CoV-2 response. SARS-CoV-2 specificity was not confirmed for the second-wave clones peaking on day 37. The study included only a couple of mild cases, and larger cohorts that include severe cases with pre-infection samples were judged to be necessary. Contracting CD4+ clones appeared mostly in the CM and EM memory subsets, whereas CD8+ clones were enriched in EMRA.

Ficoll-Paque density gradient centrifugation was used to isolate PBMCs. Sequencing used an Illumina NovaSeq 6000. cDNA libraries for TCRalpha and TCRbeta were prepared by 5'RACE using constant-segment primers, with sample barcodes and unique molecular identifiers added. Trizol reagent was used to extract RNA from every sample. The libraries were amplified in two PCR steps, and the second step added a second sample barcode and Illumina TruSeq adapters. The libraries were sequenced on an Illumina NovaSeq using 2 x 150 bp paired-end reads. On the study's bioinformatics: Reads were demultiplexed and collapsed into UMI-guided consensus sequences with migec v1.2.7. Using mixcr v2.1.11, UMI consensuses were aligned to TRA and TRB V and J templates and then assembled into clonotypes. A clonotype was counted as expanded or contracted only if both edgeR and NoisET called the change significant, with noise models trained on biological replicates. For edgeR calls, the thresholds were a false discovery rate-adjusted p below 0.01 and a log2 fold-change of 1. As an exploratory analysis of dynamics, max-normalized trajectories of the 1000 most abundant clonotypes were examined with PCA combined with hierarchical clustering. Each responding clone was given a CD4 or CD8 phenotype based on the CD4+ and CD8+ repertoires, which had been sequenced separately. In TCRdb, the public reads were trimmed at Q25 with fastp and aligned with MiXCR, with productive beta chains retained. Identical CDR3 proteins give one entry, which carries the most common genes and DNA. TCRdb, rather than the study authors, made the V and J calls. The sample has about 350,000 distinct CDR3 sequences on record, around 15% of them singletons. Clones ranked in the top ten supply around a fifth of the sample.

Rearrangement joined TRBV4-1 to TRBJ2-5; TRBD2 might be the D gene, on 5 matching bases. The TCR originated in a man aged 18 to 29 who had mild COVID-19 (a few samples of this study predate the infection). The sample titles of this study are shuffled in the database, so cell type and time point are left out; the donor was told from shared clones. The sequencing input was PBMCs or a T cell subset sorted from them (not recorded which). The nucleotide sequence is TGCGCCAGCAGCCCCGCCCCTGGGAGCCAAGAGACCCAGTACTTC. Translated, this is CASSPAPGSQETQYF.